This TCR beta chain came from a study of T cells in Graves' hyperthyroidism and ophthalmopathy. Germline CDR1 and CDR2: SGHNT and YENEEA. CDR3 length: 15 residues. The ends were cut back, 3 bases at V and 1 base at J, with 12 bases in the middle. What was amplified from RNA transcripts were TCR beta CDR3 regions. With the HTBI primer set, the TCR CDR3 went through a first round of RT-PCR. TCRdb used MiXCR to reprocess the multiplex PCR reads, holding one entry per CDR3 protein. The top ten hold about 3.8% of the sample, which has 600,000 or so distinct CDR3 sequences, roughly 15% seen once. The sample holds many counts of this clonotype.

Sample: blood. This chain connects TRBV11-3 to TRBJ1-1; no reliable D call. This receptor was taken from a woman younger than 45 with Graves' hyperthyroidism. CDR3 in amino acids: CASSLNRMGNTEAFF. In DNA, the CDR3 is TGTGCCAGCAGCTTGAATAGGATGGGGAACACTGAAGCTTTCTTT.